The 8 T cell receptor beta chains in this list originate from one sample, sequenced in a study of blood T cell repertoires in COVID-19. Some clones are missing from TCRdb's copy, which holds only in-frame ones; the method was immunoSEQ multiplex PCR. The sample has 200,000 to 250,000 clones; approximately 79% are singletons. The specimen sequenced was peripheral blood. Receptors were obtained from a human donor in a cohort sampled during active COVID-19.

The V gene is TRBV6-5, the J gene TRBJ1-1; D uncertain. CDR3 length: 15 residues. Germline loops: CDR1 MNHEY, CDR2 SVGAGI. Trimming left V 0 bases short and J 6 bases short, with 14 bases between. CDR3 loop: CASSYSDGGGAEAFF. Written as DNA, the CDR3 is TGTGCCAGCAGTTACTCAGACGGTGGCGGGGCTGAAGCTTTCTTT.

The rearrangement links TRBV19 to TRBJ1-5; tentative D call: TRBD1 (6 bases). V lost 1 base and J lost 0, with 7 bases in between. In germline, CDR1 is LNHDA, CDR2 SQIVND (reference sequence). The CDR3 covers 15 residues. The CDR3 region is CASSIARGSNQPQHF. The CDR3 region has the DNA TGTGCCAGTAGTATAGCCAGGGGTAGCAATCAGCCCCAGCATTTT.

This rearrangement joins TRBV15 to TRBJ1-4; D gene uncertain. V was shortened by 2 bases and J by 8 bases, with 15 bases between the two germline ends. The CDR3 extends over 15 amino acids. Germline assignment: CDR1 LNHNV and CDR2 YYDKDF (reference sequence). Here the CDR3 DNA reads TGTGCCACCAGCAGACCCACAGTATCAGGAGAAAAACTGTTTTTT. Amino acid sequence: CATSRPTVSGEKLFF.

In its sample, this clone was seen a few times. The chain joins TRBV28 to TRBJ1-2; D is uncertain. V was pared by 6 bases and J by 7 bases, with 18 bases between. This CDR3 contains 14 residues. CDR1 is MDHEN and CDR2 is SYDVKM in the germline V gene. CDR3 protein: CASRVPGKDAGYTF. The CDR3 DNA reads TGTGCCAGCAGGGTTCCGGGGAAGGACGCTGGCTACACCTTC.

The DNA for the CDR3 is TGTGCCAGCAGCTCAGGGGAACCCTACAATGAGCAGTTCTTC. It codes for CASSSGEPYNEQFF. The chain joins TRBV7-3 to TRBJ2-1; D is perhaps TRBD1 (6 bases). Germline lookup yields CDR1 SGHTA and CDR2 FQGTGA. The CDR3 extends over 14 amino acids. V was clipped by 4 bases and J by 2 bases, with 9 bases between them.

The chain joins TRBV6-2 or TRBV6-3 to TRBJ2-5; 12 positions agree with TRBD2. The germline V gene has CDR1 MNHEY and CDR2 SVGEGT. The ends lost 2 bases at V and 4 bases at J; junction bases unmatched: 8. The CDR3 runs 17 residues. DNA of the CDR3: TGTGCCAGCAGTTACGGGTCACTAGCGGGAGGCAGAGAGACCCAGTACTTC. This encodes CASSYGSLAGGRETQYF.

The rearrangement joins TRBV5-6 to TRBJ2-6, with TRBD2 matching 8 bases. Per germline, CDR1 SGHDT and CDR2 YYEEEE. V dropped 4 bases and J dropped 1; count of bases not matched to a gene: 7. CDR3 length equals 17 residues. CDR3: CASSLAVAGSGANVLTF. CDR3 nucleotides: TGTGCCAGCAGCCTGGCGGTAGCGGGATCTGGGGCCAACGTCCTGACTTTC.

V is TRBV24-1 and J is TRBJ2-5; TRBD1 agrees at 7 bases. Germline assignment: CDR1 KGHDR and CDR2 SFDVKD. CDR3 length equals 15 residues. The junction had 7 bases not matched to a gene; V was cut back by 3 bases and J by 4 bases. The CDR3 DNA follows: TGTGCCACCAGTGATACGACAGGGAATGGAGAGACCCAGTACTTC. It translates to CATSDTTGNGETQYF.